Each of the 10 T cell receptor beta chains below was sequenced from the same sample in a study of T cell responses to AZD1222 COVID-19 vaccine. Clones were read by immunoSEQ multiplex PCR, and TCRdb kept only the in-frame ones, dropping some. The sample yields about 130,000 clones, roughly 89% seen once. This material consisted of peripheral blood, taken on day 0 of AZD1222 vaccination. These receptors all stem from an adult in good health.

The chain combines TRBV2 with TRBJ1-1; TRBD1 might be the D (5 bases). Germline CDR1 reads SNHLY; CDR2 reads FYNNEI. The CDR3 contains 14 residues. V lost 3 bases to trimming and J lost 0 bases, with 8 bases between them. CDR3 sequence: CASSDPGLNTEAFF. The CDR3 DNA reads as TGTGCCAGCAGTGATCCAGGGCTGAACACTGAAGCTTTCTTT. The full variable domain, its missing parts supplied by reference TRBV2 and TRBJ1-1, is EPEVTQTPSHQVTQMGQEVILRCVPISNHLYFYWYRQILGQKVEFLVSFYNNEISEKSEIFDDQFSVERPDGSNFTLKIRSTKLEDSAMYFCASSDPGLNTEAFFGQGTRLTVV.

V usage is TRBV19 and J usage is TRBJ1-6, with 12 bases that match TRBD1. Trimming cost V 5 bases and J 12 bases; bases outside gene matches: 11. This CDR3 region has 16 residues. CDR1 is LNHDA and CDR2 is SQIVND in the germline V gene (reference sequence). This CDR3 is CASSDSGTGGLLPLHF. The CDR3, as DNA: TGTGCCAGTAGTGACTCTGGGACAGGGGGCCTTTTACCCCTCCACTTT.

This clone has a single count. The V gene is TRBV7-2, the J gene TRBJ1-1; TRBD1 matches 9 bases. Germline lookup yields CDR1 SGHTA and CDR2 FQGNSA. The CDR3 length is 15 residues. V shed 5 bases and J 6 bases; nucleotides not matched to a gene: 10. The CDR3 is CASSRTRQGGAEAFF. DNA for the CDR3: TGTGCCAGCAGCCGTACCCGACAGGGGGGTGCTGAAGCTTTCTTT. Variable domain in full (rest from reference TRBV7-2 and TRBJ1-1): GAGVSQSPSNKVTEKGKDVELRCDPISGHTALYWYRQSLGQGLEFLIYFQGNSAPDKSGLPSDRFSAERTGGSVSTLTIQRTQQEDSAVYLCASSRTRQGGAEAFFGQGTRLTVV.

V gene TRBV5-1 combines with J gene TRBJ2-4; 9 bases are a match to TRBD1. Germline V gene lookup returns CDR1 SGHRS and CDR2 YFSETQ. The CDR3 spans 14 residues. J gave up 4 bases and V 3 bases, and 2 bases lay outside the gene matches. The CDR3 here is CASSYGTGKNIQYF. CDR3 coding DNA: TGCGCCAGCAGCTATGGGACAGGGAAAAACATTCAGTACTTC. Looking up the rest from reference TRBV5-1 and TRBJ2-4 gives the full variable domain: KAGVTQTPRYLIKTRGQQVTLSCSPISGHRSVSWYQQTPGQGLQFLFEYFSETQRNKGNFPGRFSGRQFSNSRSEMNVSTLELGDSALYLCASSYGTGKNIQYFGAGTRLSVL.

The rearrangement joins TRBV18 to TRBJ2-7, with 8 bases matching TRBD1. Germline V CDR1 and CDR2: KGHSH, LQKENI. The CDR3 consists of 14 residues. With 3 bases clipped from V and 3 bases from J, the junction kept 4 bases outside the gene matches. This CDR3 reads CASSPTGQDYEQYF. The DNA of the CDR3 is TGTGCCAGCTCACCCACGGGACAGGACTACGAGCAGTACTTC.

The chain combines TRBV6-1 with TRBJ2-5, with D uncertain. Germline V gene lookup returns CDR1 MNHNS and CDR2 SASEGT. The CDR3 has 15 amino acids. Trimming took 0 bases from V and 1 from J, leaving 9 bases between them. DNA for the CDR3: TGTGCCAGCAGTGAAGCTCGGGCCTCCCAAGAGACCCAGTACTTC. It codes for CASSEARASQETQYF.

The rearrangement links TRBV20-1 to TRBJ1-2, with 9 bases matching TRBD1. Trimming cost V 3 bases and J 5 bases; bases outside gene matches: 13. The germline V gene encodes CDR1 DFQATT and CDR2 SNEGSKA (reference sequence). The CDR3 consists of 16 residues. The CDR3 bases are TGCAGTGCTAGTAAGGCGGGACAGGGCCAGATTTATGGCTACACCTTC. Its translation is CSASKAGQGQIYGYTF.

CDR3 loop: CASSQVGGTYEQYF. The DNA of the CDR3 is TGCGCCAGCAGCCAAGTCGGGGGCACTTACGAGCAGTACTTC. The rearrangement joins TRBV4-1 to TRBJ2-7, with D possibly being TRBD1 or TRBD2 (6 bases each). The V end lost 1 base, the J end lost 4 bases, and 11 bases lay between the germline ends. From germline, CDR1 is MGHRA and CDR2 YSYEKL. This CDR3 contains 14 residues.

The CDR3 region has the DNA TGTGCCAGCAGCCGCAGTAGCTCGAGTGGCAATCATGGCTACACCTTC. Translating it yields CASSRSSSSGNHGYTF. The V and J genes are TRBV14 and TRBJ1-2; D not certain. This CDR3 has 16 amino acids. Trimming took off 4 bases at V and 6 bases at J, with 21 bases between the two ends. Germline lookup yields CDR1 SGHDN and CDR2 FVKESK.

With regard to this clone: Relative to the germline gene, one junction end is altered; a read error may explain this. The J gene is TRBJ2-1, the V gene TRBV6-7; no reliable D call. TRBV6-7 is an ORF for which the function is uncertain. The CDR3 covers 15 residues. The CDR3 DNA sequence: TGTGCCTGCAGCACTTTGGATCCTAATGTCGATGAGCAGTTCTTC. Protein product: CACSTLDPNVDEQFF.